Below, 20 T cell receptor beta chains from the same sample are listed, as sequenced in a study of blood T cell repertoires in COVID-19. Data came from immunoSEQ multiplex PCR; TCRdb stores just in-frame clones and leaves some out. The sample lists about 330,000 clones; roughly 87% were seen once. Input material: PBMCs or T cells enriched from blood (not recorded which). Every receptor here comes from a woman under 40 who had recovered from COVID-19.

The chain couples TRBV27 to TRBJ2-7; possibly TRBD1 for D (5 bases). The V end was cut by 5 bases, the J end by 2 bases, with 19 bases between. The CDR3 has 16 residues. The germline gives CDR1 MNHEY, CDR2 SMNVEV (reference sequence). In nucleotides, the CDR3 is TGTGCCAGCAGTCCCGCCACAGGTTTCCCAACCTACGAGCAGTACTTC. This encodes CASSPATGFPTYEQYF.

For the CDR3, the DNA is TGTGCCAGCAGCTTCGGGGGAGGGGAACAGCCCCAGCATTTT. Protein product: CASSFGGGEQPQHF. V usage is TRBV7-6 and J usage is TRBJ1-5; D is possibly TRBD1 (5 bases). Trimming took off 3 bases at V and 7 bases at J, with 13 bases between the two ends. Germline V gene lookup returns CDR1 SGHVS and CDR2 FNYEAQ. The CDR3 covers 14 residues.

This clone appeared once. The chain recombines TRBV30 with TRBJ1-5, with TRBD1 matching 7 bases. Germline CDR1 is GTSNPN and CDR2 is SVGIG (reference sequence). The CDR3 is 15 residues long. V dropped 2 bases and J dropped 2; count of bases not matched to a gene: 6. The CDR3 DNA follows: TGTGCCTGGAGTCTAGGGGGCAAACGCAATCAGCCCCAGCATTTT. Its translation: CAWSLGGKRNQPQHF.

The chain carries TRBV5-3 and TRBJ1-5; D is unresolved. TRBV5-3 is an open reading frame, and its role is uncertain. This CDR3 has 14 residues. Trimming pared 0 bases from V and 0 bases from J, leaving 4 bases between. CDR3 nucleotide sequence: TGTGCCAGAAGCTTGGCCAATAGCAATCAGCCCCAGCATTTT. Translating gives CARSLANSNQPQHF.

The chain is built from TRBV10-3 and TRBJ1-2; no firm D call. This CDR3 spans 14 amino acids. Trimming stripped 8 bases from V and 2 bases from J, with 15 bases between. Looked up from germline, CDR1 is ENHRY and CDR2 is SYGVKD. CDR3: CAISFDNTNYGYTF. The CDR3 nucleotides are TGTGCCATCTCTTTTGATAATACAAACTATGGCTACACCTTC.

The sample holds one count of this clone. The J gene is TRBJ1-1, the V gene TRBV18, with TRBD1 identical over 7 bases. This CDR3 region has 15 residues. Trimming cost V 3 bases and J 1 base; bases outside gene matches: 5. Per germline, CDR1 KGHSH and CDR2 LQKENI. The CDR3 is CASSPQEGANTEAFF. In DNA form, the CDR3 reads TGTGCCAGCTCACCCCAGGAGGGGGCGAACACTGAAGCTTTCTTT.

The chain carries TRBV6-1 and TRBJ1-3; D gene ambiguous. The CDR3 runs 13 residues. V shed 3 bases and J shed 2 bases, with 5 bases lying between them. The germline V gene has CDR1 MNHNS and CDR2 SASEGT. In DNA form, the CDR3 reads TGTGCCAGCAGTGACGGGGCTGGAAACACCATATATTTT. Amino acid sequence: CASSDGAGNTIYF.

This chain connects TRBV3-1 (or the pseudogene TRBV3-2) to TRBJ1-1; D uncertain. The CDR3 extends over 12 amino acids. Germline loops: CDR1 LGHDT, CDR2 YNNKEL (reference sequence). Trimming took off 2 bases at V and 7 bases at J, with 8 bases between the two ends. The CDR3 reads CASSQSRVEAFF. CDR3 nucleotides: TGTGCCAGCAGCCAAAGCCGGGTTGAAGCTTTCTTT.

This chain uses TRBV27 with TRBJ1-4; 10 nucleotides match TRBD1. This CDR3 spans 16 amino acids. Germline V gene lookup returns CDR1 MNHEY and CDR2 SMNVEV (reference sequence). The ends lost 5 bases at V and 2 bases at J; junction bases unmatched: 5. The CDR3 spells CASSGGTGDTNEKLFF. The CDR3 DNA sequence: TGTGCCAGCAGTGGAGGGACAGGGGATACTAATGAAAAACTGTTTTTT.

The CDR3 sequence is CSVDRQGTHEQYF. The CDR3 DNA follows: TGCAGCGTTGATAGACAGGGAACCCACGAGCAGTACTTC. The J gene is TRBJ2-7, the V gene TRBV29-1, with 7 bases that match TRBD1. V was clipped by 3 bases and J by 5 bases; unmatched bases: 7. Germline values: CDR1 SQVTM, CDR2 ANQGSEA. The CDR3 totals 13 residues.

This sequence joins TRBV5-6 and TRBJ2-2; 12 bases are shared with TRBD2. The trim removed 5 bases at V and 0 bases at J, leaving 8 bases unmatched. This CDR3 has 18 residues. Germline V lookup: CDR1 SGHDT, CDR2 YYEEEE. CDR3 DNA sequence: TGTGCCAGCAGTTCTCTGACTAGCGGGGGCCCGAACACCGGGGAGCTGTTTTTT. This sequence encodes CASSSLTSGGPNTGELFF. Supplemented by reference TRBV5-6 and TRBJ2-2, the full variable domain reads DAGVTQSPTHLIKTRGQQVTLRCSPKSGHDTVSWYQQALGQGPQFIFQYYEEEERQRGNFPDRFSGHQFPNYSSELNVNALLLGDSALYLCASSSLTSGGPNTGELFFGEGSRLTVL.

In its sample, this clone was seen once. This chain joins TRBV2 and TRBJ1-6; unclear D gene. Trimming removed 3 bases at V and 4 bases at J, with 7 bases between. The CDR3 runs 14 residues. CDR1 is SNHLY, CDR2 FYNNEI, per germline. The CDR3 DNA is TGTGCCAGCAGTGAGAGCGAATATAATTCACCCCTCCACTTT. Its protein is CASSESEYNSPLHF.

The chain joins TRBV4-3 to TRBJ2-2; 7 bases align to TRBD2. CDR3 size: 15 residues. The germline CDR1 and CDR2 sequences are LGHNA and YSLEER. After removal of 4 bases from V and 6 bases from J, the junction contained 8 bases not matched to a gene. CDR3 DNA: TGCGCCAGCAGCCGAGTGAGGGAGGGTTCCGGGGAGCTGTTTTTT. Residues: CASSRVREGSGELFF.

The gene calls are TRBV5-1 and TRBJ1-4, with D perhaps TRBD1 (6 bases). This CDR3 spans 14 amino acids. The germline gives CDR1 SGHRS, CDR2 YFSETQ. Trimming left V 4 bases short and J 8 bases short, with 15 bases between. The CDR3 protein is CASSPTGFVEKLFF. CDR3 DNA sequence: TGCGCCAGCAGCCCGACAGGATTCGTGGAAAAACTGTTTTTT.

The chain is built from TRBV5-4 and TRBJ2-6; TRBD2 is a possible D gene (5 bases). Trimming removed 3 bases from V and 4 bases from J, with 14 bases in between. The CDR3 spans 16 residues. Germline-derived CDR1 and CDR2 are SGHNT and YYREEE (reference sequence). This chain's CDR3 is CASSSGGVSGANVLTF. The CDR3 DNA sequence: TGTGCCAGCAGCTCCGGAGGCGTATCCGGGGCCAACGTCCTGACTTTC.

The V gene is TRBV13, the J gene TRBJ1-6; TRBD1 might be the D (5 bases). Germline CDR1 reads PRHDT; CDR2 reads FYEKMQ (reference sequence). V was pared by 0 bases and J by 6 bases, with 9 bases between. The CDR3 has 15 amino acids. The CDR3, as DNA: TGTGCCAGCAGCTTAGGAGGGACTGTTAATTCACCCCTCCACTTT. This translates into CASSLGGTVNSPLHF.

The genes are TRBV6-5 and TRBJ1-1; D gene ambiguous. Trimming took off 2 bases at V and 0 bases at J, with 7 bases between the two ends. The CDR3 is made up of 14 amino acids. Germline V CDR1 and CDR2: MNHEY, SVGAGI. CDR3 in DNA: TGTGCCAGCAGTTACGGGCCTATGAACACTGAAGCTTTCTTT. Protein product: CASSYGPMNTEAFF.

The chain is built from TRBV5-8 and TRBJ2-3; 8 nucleotides agree with TRBD1. CDR1 is SGHTS and CDR2 is YDEGEE in the germline V gene. The junction had 8 bases not matched to a gene; V was cut back by 0 bases and J by 5 bases. The CDR3 totals 16 residues. The CDR3 protein is CASSLGSTGVGDTQYF. In nucleotides, the CDR3 is TGTGCCAGCAGCTTGGGCTCGACAGGGGTGGGAGATACGCAGTATTTT.

The CDR3 DNA reads as TGTGCCAGCAGCCCTACAGGGGGATCTGGAAACACCATATATTTT. Residues: CASSPTGGSGNTIYF. The chain joins TRBV9 to TRBJ1-3; 8 nucleotides align to TRBD1. This CDR3 contains 15 residues. The germline CDR1 and CDR2 sequences are SGDLS and YYNGEE. Trimming cost V 4 bases and J 1 base; bases outside gene matches: 4.

As DNA, the CDR3 is TGTGCCAGTAGCGCAGGGAGGGGGACAGATACGCAGTATTTT. This codes for CASSAGRGTDTQYF. The gene calls are TRBV19 and TRBJ2-3, with D possibly TRBD2 on 7 matching bases. V was clipped by 6 bases and J by 3 bases, with 13 bases between them. Germline CDR1 and CDR2: LNHDA and SQIVND (reference sequence). The CDR3 sequence is 14 residues long.